This paragraph reports one T cell receptor beta chain. V lost 5 bases and J lost 9, with 10 bases in between. The CDR3 contains 12 residues. The germline V gene encodes CDR1 KGHDR and CDR2 SFDVKD. The sample belongs to a study of control samples from healthy donors and cancer patients. Assay used: immunoSEQ multiplex PCR; TCRdb lists only in-frame clones, some missing. The profile shows around 130,000 clones, around 93% of them singletons. The TCR was taken from a man aged 45-65 years with head and neck cancer. This chain uses TRBV24-1 with TRBJ2-4; D possibly uses TRBD1 or TRBD2 (5 bases each). The sample comprised PBMCs. CDR3 sequence (DNA): TGTGCCACCAGTGCACAGAGGGGCATTCAGTACTTC. Amino acid sequence: CATSAQRGIQYF.